These T cell receptor beta chains were read from a single sample in a study of cytomegalovirus exposure and HLA in healthy donors. Profiling relied on immunoSEQ multiplex PCR, and the TCRdb table lists in-frame clones only, not all of them. Of some 120,000 clones listed, 81% are singletons. What was sequenced was PBMCs. The receptor set was obtained from a man between 18 and 35 years old in good health and CMV-seronegative. Both conserved end residues are part of each CDR3. D genes are given only for firm matches. A clone size is listed for some rows: how often the clone was seen (once, few, many), or a class if it is expanded.

CDR3 DNA,CDR3 protein,J gene,D gene,V gene,clone size
TGTGCCAGTGCCGCGGGGGGGCAGTATTACAATGAGCAGTTCTTC,CASAAGGQYYNEQFF,TRBJ2-1,TRBD2,TRBV13,.
TGTGCCAGCAGCCCCCGGCCCTCCGGGGGGGCTAGCTACGAGCAGTACTTC,CASSPRPSGGASYEQYF,TRBJ2-7,TRBD2,TRBV5-5,.
TGTGCCAGCAGCTTGGAGGCTAGCGGGGACCCTAGAGATACGCAGTATTTT,CASSLEASGDPRDTQYF,TRBJ2-3,TRBD2,TRBV5-4,.
TGTGCCAGCAGCGGCCAGGACAGGGGAAGAGGGGAGACCCAGTACTTC,CASSGQDRGRGETQYF,TRBJ2-5,.,TRBV21-1,.
TGTGCCAGCAGCTTAGCAGCGGGGGGGCCAAATACGCAGTATTTT,CASSLAAGGPNTQYF,TRBJ2-3,TRBD2,TRBV7-6,.
TGTGCCAGCAGTACAGGGGGATTAAGCACAGATACGCAGTATTTT,CASSTGGLSTDTQYF,TRBJ2-3,TRBD1,TRBV6-4,.
TGTGCCAGCAGCCCCCAGCGGGCCGGGGCTGAAGCTTTCTTT,CASSPQRAGAEAFF,TRBJ1-1,.,TRBV5-4,.
TGTGCCAGCAGCTTTCACACAGATACGCAGTATTTT,CASSFHTDTQYF,TRBJ2-3,.,TRBV7-2,.
TGTGCCAGCAGTGAGGGGGACAGGCCACAAGAGACCCAGTACTTC,CASSEGDRPQETQYF,TRBJ2-5,TRBD1,TRBV6-1,.
TGTGCCAGCAGCAGCGGACAGGGTCGGGGTAATACGCAGTATTTT,CASSSGQGRGNTQYF,TRBJ2-3,TRBD1,TRBV7-9,.
TGCGCCAGCAGCTTGGGACTGCTAGCGGGCGGGGAGCTGTTTTTT,CASSLGLLAGGELFF,TRBJ2-2,TRBD2,TRBV5-1,.
TGCAGCGTTGAACCGTCTAGCACTGAAGCTTTCTTT,CSVEPSSTEAFF,TRBJ1-1,.,TRBV29-1,.
TGCGCCAGCAGCTTGTTTGGGGGCGGATCGAATAATTCACCCCTCCACTTT,CASSLFGGGSNNSPLHF,TRBJ1-6,.,TRBV5-1,few
TGTGCCAGCAGCCAAGCGGGGGGGATGGATGAGCAGTTCTTC,CASSQAGGMDEQFF,TRBJ2-1,TRBD2,TRBV7-3,.
TGCGCCAGCAGCCTCGGAGGGATTTCTCAAGAGACCCAGTACTTC,CASSLGGISQETQYF,TRBJ2-5,.,TRBV4-1,.
TGTGCCAGCAGCCCTCCTTGGGAGGGAATATTAACTGAAGCTTTCTTT,CASSPPWEGILTEAFF,TRBJ1-1,.,TRBV11-3,.
TGCGCCAGCAGCCAAGTGCACCAGGGAAATGAGCAGTTCTTC,CASSQVHQGNEQFF,TRBJ2-1,.,TRBV4-1,.
TGTGCCAGCAGTCCACAGCCTTCTTGGGGCTACACCTTC,CASSPQPSWGYTF,TRBJ1-2,.,TRBV6-5,.